The clone carrying this T cell receptor beta chain has a handful of counts. Original data processing: For nucleated cells, counts were estimated from reference gene primer amplification. TCRdb's copy holds only in-frame clones and misses some; the assay was immunoSEQ multiplex PCR. V and J calls and clone size are those listed in that table; D and trimming were worked out from the DNA. The table has 150,000 to 200,000 clones, just over 85% seen once; the top ten hold about 8.2%. The sample originates from a study of blood T cell repertoires in COVID-19. The wider study: COVID-19 samples, acute and convalescent, were from the United States, Italy and Spain. Nucleic acid was either cDNA or gDNA, and it came from T cells, B-cell-depleted T cells, or PBMCs.

This CDR3 has 17 residues. The germline V gene has CDR1 SGHRS and CDR2 YFSETQ. V gave up 0 bases and J gave up 6 bases; unmatched junction bases: 12. The chain joins TRBV5-1 to TRBJ1-5; 7 bases are a match to TRBD1. This clonotype was obtained from a man between 60 and 75 years old with acute or convalescent COVID-19. The sequenced sample was peripheral blood. CDR3 sequence (DNA): TGCGCCAGCAGCTTGGGGGCTTCTGACAGGACAGGTCAGCCCCAGCATTTT. It encodes CASSLGASDRTGQPQHF.